This is a list of T cell receptor beta chains from one sample in a study of T cells expressing NK-cell markers. No DNA is given; TCRdb re-called the 5' RACE reads and lists each CDR3 protein once. The sample totals 120,000 to 150,000 distinct CDR3 sequences. Sequenced: blood T cells: a sorted CD56 or NKG2C T cell subset, CD4+ or CD8+ T cells, or bulk PBMC T cells (not recorded which). The receptors derive from a man aged 18 to 29 in good health. CDR3s include the opening cysteine and the closing phenylalanine or tryptophan. Fields, in order: V gene, J gene, CDR3 protein.

>TRBV10-3|TRBJ1-1
CATALGGDTEAFF
>TRBV29-1|TRBJ2-3
CSVEGDPDRADTQYF
>TRBV7-2|TRBJ1-2
CASSLDRPLDGYTF
>TRBV29-1|TRBJ2-2
CSVESGGGSGELFF
>TRBV28|TRBJ2-7
CASSPPDRLVHEQYF
>TRBV12-3/TRBV12-4|TRBJ2-3
CASSGLAEGTITSTDTQYF
>TRBV7-9|TRBJ1-1
CASSPTMLIRGEAFF
>TRBV6-5|TRBJ2-3
CASRHDRAGNTDTQYF
>TRBV6-5|TRBJ2-2
CASSSDRGNTGELFF
>TRBV11-2|TRBJ2-3
CASSPRPVGGRDTDTQYF
>TRBV18|TRBJ2-2
CASSVVSGELFF
>TRBV4-1|TRBJ2-7
CASSQQDVSSYEQYF
>TRBV4-3|TRBJ2-1
CASSQGSLAGNEQFF
>TRBV20-1|TRBJ2-1
CSAAETGLAVSSEQFF
>TRBV12-3/TRBV12-4|TRBJ2-1
CASNDGPSSYNEQFF
>TRBV6-5|TRBJ2-5
CASSYSGTEETQYF
>TRBV4-3|TRBJ2-7
CASSQDSWGQGYEQYF
>TRBV6-1|TRBJ1-1
CASYGQGVDTEAFF
>TRBV12-3/TRBV12-4|TRBJ2-7
CASSLGTYEQYF
>TRBV6-5|TRBJ2-3
CASSYSQGATDTQYF
>TRBV5-1|TRBJ2-5
CASSEAGVETQYF
>TRBV9|TRBJ2-1
CASSASRTSGFGNEQFF
>TRBV12-3/TRBV12-4|TRBJ2-1
CASSFTVGQISYNEQFF
>TRBV18|TRBJ2-7
CASSPEDRVLYEQYF
>TRBV7-4|TRBJ2-5
CASSLQREGGETQYF